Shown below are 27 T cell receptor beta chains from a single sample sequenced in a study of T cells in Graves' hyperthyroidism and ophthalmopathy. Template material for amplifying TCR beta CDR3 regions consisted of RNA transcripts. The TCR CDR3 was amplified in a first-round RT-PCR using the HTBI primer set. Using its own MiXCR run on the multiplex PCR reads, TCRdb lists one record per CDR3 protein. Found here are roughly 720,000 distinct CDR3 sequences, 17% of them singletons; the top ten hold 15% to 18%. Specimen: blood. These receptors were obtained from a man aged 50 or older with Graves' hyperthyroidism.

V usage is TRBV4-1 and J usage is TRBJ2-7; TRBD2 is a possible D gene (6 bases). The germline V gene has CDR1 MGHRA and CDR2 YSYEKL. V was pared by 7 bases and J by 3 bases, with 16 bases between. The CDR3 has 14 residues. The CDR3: CASTAGTDNYEQYF. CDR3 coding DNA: TGCGCCAGCACCGCGGGGACGGATAACTACGAGCAGTACTTC.

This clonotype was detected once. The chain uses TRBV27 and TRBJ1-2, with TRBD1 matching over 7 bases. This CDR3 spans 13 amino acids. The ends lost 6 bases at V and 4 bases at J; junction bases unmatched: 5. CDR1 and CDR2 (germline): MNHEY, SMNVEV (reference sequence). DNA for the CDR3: TGTGCCAGCAGAAAAGACAGGGTCTATGGCTACACCTTC. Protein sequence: CASRKDRVYGYTF.

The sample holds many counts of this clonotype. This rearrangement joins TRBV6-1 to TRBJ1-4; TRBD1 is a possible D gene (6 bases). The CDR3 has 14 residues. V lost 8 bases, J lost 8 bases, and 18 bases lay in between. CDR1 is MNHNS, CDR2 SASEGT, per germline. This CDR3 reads CASGTPAADEKLFF. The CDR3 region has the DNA TGTGCCAGCGGGACACCCGCGGCGGACGAAAAACTGTTTTTT.

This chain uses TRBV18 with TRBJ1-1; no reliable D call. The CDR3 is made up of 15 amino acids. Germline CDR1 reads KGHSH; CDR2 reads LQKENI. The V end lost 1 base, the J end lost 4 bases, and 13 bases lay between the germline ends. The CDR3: CASSPQQDRGTEAFF. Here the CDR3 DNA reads TGTGCCAGCTCACCACAGCAGGACCGTGGCACTGAAGCTTTCTTT.

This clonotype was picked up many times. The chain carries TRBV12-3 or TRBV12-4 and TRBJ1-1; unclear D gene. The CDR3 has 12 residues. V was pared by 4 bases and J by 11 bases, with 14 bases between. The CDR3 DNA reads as TGTGCCAGCAGTTCCCAGACCGGGGTGGCTTTCTTT. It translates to CASSSQTGVAFF.

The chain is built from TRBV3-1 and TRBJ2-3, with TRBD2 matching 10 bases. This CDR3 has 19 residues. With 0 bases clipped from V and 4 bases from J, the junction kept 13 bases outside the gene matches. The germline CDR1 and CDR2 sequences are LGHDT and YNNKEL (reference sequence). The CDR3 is CASSQDLGSGRAVADTQYF. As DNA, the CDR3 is TGTGCCAGCAGCCAAGATTTGGGGAGCGGGAGGGCCGTAGCAGATACGCAGTATTTT.

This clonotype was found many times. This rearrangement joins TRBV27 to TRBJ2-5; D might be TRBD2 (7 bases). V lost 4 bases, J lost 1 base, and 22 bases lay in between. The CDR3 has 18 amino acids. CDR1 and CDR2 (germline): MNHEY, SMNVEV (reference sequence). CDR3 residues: CASSWIGGAGVTQETQYF. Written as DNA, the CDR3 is TGTGCCAGCAGTTGGATAGGGGGGGCAGGGGTAACCCAAGAGACCCAGTACTTC.

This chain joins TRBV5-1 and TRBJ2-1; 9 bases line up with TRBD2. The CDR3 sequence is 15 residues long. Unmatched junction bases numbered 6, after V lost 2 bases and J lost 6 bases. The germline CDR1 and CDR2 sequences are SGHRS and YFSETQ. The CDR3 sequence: CASSFRLAVLNEQFF. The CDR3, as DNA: TGCGCCAGCAGCTTTAGACTAGCGGTACTCAATGAGCAGTTCTTC.

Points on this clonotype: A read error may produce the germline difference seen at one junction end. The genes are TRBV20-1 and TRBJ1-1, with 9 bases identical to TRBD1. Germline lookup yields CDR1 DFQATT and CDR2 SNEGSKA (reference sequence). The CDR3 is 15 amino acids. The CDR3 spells CSARGAGTGFTDAFF. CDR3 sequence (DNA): TGCAGTGCTAGAGGAGCCGGGACAGGGTTCACTGACGCTTTCTTT.

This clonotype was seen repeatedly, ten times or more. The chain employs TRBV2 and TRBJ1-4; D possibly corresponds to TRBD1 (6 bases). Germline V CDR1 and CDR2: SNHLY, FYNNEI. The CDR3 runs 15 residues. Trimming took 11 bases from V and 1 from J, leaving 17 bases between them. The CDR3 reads CAGGAGARTNEKLFF. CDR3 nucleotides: TGTGCCGGGGGAGCGGGGGCACGAACTAATGAAAAACTGTTTTTT.

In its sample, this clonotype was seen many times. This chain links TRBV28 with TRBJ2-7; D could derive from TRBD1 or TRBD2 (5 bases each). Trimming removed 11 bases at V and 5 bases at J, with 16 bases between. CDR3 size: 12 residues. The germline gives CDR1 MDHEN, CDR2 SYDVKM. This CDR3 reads CASGWGRDEQYF. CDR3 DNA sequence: TGTGCCTCTGGGTGGGGACGGGACGAGCAGTACTTC.

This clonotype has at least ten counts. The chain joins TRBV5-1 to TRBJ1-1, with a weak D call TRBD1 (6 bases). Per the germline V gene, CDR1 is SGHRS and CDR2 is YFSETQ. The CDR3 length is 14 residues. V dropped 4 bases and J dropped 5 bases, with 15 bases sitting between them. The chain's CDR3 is CASSPGGRGTEAFF. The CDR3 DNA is TGCGCCAGCAGCCCTGGGGGCAGGGGAACTGAAGCTTTCTTT.

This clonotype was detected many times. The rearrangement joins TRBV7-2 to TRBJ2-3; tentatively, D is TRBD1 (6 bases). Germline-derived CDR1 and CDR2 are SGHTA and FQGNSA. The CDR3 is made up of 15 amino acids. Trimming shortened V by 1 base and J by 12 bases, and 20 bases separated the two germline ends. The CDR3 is CASSLEGERGFIQYF. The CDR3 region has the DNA TGTGCCAGCAGCTTAGAAGGGGAGAGGGGGTTCATCCAGTATTTT.

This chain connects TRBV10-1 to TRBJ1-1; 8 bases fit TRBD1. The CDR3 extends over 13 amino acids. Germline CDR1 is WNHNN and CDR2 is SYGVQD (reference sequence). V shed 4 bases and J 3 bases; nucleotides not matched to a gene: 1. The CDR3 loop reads CASSAGGHTEAFF. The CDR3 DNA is TGCGCCAGCAGTGCAGGGGGCCACACTGAAGCTTTCTTT.

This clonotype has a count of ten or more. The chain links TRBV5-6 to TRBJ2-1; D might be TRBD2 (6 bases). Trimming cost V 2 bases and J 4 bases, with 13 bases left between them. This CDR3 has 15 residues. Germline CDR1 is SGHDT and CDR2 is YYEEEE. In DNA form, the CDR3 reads TGTGCCAGCAGCTTAGGGGACTGGGGGTACAATGAGCAGTTCTTC. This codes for CASSLGDWGYNEQFF.

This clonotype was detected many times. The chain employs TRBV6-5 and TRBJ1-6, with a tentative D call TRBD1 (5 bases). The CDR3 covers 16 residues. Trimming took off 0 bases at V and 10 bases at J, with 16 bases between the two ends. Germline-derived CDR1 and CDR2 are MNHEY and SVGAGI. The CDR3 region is CASSYSSWGKRSPLHF. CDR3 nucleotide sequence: TGTGCCAGCAGTTACTCTTCTTGGGGGAAGAGATCACCCCTCCACTTT.

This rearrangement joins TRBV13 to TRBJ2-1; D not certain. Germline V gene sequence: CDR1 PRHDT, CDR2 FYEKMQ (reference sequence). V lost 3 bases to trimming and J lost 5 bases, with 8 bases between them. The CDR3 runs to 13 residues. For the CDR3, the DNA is TGTGCCAGCAGCTTTAATTCCAACAATGAGCAGTTCTTC. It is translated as CASSFNSNNEQFF.

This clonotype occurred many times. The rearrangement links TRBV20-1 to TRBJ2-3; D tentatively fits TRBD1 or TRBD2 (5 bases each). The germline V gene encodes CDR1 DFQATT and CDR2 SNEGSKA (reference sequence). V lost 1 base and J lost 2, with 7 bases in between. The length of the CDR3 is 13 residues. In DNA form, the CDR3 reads TGCAGTGCTAGAGGGGGGAACACAGATACGCAGTATTTT. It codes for CSARGGNTDTQYF.

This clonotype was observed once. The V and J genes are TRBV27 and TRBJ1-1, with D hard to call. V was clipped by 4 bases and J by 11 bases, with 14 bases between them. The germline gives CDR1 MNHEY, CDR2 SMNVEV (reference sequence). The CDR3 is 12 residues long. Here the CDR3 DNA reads TGTGCCAGCAGTTCTACCGGGAAATGGGCTTTCTTT. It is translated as CASSSTGKWAFF.

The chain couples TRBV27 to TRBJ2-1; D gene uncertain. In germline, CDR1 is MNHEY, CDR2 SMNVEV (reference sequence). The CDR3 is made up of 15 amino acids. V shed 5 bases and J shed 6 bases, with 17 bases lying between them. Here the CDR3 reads CASSNPLRAVNEQFF. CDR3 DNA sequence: TGTGCCAGCAGTAACCCTCTTAGAGCTGTCAATGAGCAGTTCTTC.

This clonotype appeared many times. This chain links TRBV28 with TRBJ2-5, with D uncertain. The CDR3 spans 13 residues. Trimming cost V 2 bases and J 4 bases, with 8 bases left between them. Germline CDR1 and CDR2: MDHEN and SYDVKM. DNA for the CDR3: TGTGCCAGCAGTTTAGGAGCCGTAGAGACCCAGTACTTC. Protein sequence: CASSLGAVETQYF.

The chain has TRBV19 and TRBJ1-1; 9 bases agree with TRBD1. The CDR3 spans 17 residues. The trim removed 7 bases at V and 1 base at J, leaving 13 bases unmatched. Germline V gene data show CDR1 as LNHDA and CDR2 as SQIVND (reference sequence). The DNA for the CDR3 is TGTGCCAGTACCACCTTGCCGGGACAGGGTTCGAACACTGAAGCTTTCTTT. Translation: CASTTLPGQGSNTEAFF.

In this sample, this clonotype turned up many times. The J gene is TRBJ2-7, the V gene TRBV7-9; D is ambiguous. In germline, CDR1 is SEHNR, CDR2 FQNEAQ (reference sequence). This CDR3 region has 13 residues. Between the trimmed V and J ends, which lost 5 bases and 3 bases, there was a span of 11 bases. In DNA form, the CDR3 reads TGTGCCAGCAGCCCCCAAGCCGGCTACGAGCAGTACTTC. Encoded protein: CASSPQAGYEQYF.

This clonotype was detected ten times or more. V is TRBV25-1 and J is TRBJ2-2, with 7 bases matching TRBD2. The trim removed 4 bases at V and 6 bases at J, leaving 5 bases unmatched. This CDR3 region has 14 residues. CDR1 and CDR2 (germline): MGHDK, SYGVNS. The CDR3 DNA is TGTGCCAGCAGTGCGACTAGCCTGCCCGGGGAGCTGTTTTTT. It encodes CASSATSLPGELFF.

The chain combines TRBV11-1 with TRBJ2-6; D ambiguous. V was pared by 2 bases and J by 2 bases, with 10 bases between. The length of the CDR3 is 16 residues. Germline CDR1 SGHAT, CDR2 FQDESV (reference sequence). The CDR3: CASSLFPLTGANVLTF. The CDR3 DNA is TGTGCCAGCAGCTTATTTCCGTTAACTGGGGCCAACGTCCTGACTTTC.

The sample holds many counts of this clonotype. The CDR3 DNA reads as TGTGCCAGCAGGCCGTCCATGGCGGGACTACTCACAGATACGCAGTATTTT. This codes for CASRPSMAGLLTDTQYF. The V call is TRBV11-2, the J call TRBJ2-3; 7 positions agree with TRBD2. The CDR3 runs to 17 residues. Per germline, CDR1 SGHAT and CDR2 FQNNGV. Trimming took 6 bases from V and 2 from J; bases not matched to a gene: 14.

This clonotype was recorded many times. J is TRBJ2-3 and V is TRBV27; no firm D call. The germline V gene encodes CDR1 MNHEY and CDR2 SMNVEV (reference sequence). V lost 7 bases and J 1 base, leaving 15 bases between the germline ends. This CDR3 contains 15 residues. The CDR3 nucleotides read TGTGCCAGCAACCCCTATGCCCCGGGCACAGATACGCAGTATTTT. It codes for CASNPYAPGTDTQYF.